The 16 T cell receptor beta chains presented below share a single source sample, sequenced in a study of T cells in Graves' hyperthyroidism and ophthalmopathy. RNA transcripts provided the source from which TCR beta CDR3 regions were amplified. A set of HTBI primers served as the primers for a first-round RT-PCR of the TCR CDR3. TCRdb called the multiplex PCR reads again in MiXCR, with one record for every CDR3 protein. This sample has a few hundred thousand distinct CDR3 sequences, with roughly 25% found just once. The sequencing input was blood. The receptors stem from a man aged 45 to 65 with Graves' hyperthyroidism.

This clonotype was seen ten or more times. This chain joins TRBV7-8 and TRBJ2-1; D remains unclear. The germline CDR1 and CDR2 sequences are SGHVS and FQNEAQ. This CDR3 is built from 14 residues. The germline V and J ends were trimmed by 4 bases and 5 bases, with 12 bases remaining between them. This CDR3 is CASSSRPRDNEQFF. CDR3 nucleotides: TGTGCCAGCAGCTCTCGACCTAGAGACAATGAGCAGTTCTTC.

The rearrangement links TRBV12-3 or TRBV12-4 to TRBJ1-1; D is ambiguous. V lost 4 bases, J lost 0 bases, and 9 bases lay in between. The CDR3 loop spans 14 amino acids. The CDR3 spells CASSSIPMNTEAFF. In DNA, the CDR3 is TGTGCCAGCAGTTCCATACCGATGAACACTGAAGCTTTCTTT.

The chain couples TRBV20-1 to TRBJ2-3, with TRBD2 identical over 8 bases. Germline V lookup: CDR1 DFQATT, CDR2 SNEGSKA (reference sequence). The CDR3 contains 16 residues. Trimming removed 3 bases from V and 5 bases from J; junction bases left unmatched: 13. The CDR3 nucleotides are TGCAGTGCTAGGCCCGTGAGCGGGAGTGTCCGAGATACGCAGTATTTT. Encoded protein: CSARPVSGSVRDTQYF.

The gene calls are TRBV6-1 and TRBJ2-4; 11 bases match TRBD1. CDR1 MNHNS and CDR2 SASEGT come from the germline V gene. The CDR3 length is 17 residues. The V and J ends lost 4 bases and 3 bases, in that order; junction bases with no gene match: 8. The CDR3 here is CASSAYGTGGDKNIQYF. CDR3 coding DNA: TGTGCCAGCAGTGCATACGGGACAGGGGGAGACAAAAACATTCAGTACTTC.

The chain combines TRBV2 with TRBJ2-1, with 9 bases identical to TRBD1. The CDR3 loop spans 16 amino acids. V lost 5 bases, J lost 3 bases, and 8 bases stayed unmatched. CDR1 SNHLY and CDR2 FYNNEI come from the germline V gene. CDR3 loop: CASSPPATGGYNEQFF. The CDR3 nucleotides are TGTGCCAGCAGTCCACCCGCGACAGGGGGCTACAATGAGCAGTTCTTC.

The chain joins TRBV3-1 to TRBJ2-4; 10 bases align to TRBD1. With V trimmed by 1 base and J by 6 bases, 6 bases remained unmatched. Germline V gene sequence: CDR1 LGHDT, CDR2 YNNKEL (reference sequence). The CDR3 covers 16 residues. CDR3 nucleotides: TGTGCCAGCAGCCAAGTGGGACAGGGGTACGGAAACATTCAGTACTTC. It translates to CASSQVGQGYGNIQYF.

This clonotype occurred a few times. This chain uses TRBV2 with TRBJ2-7; the match to TRBD1 covers 11 bases. Germline CDR1 SNHLY, CDR2 FYNNEI. This CDR3 contains 14 residues. J was trimmed by 6 bases and V by 10 bases; bases with no gene match: 11. Here the CDR3 reads CATLLWGQGGEQYF. CDR3 DNA: TGTGCCACCCTCCTATGGGGACAGGGGGGCGAGCAGTACTTC.

The rearrangement uses TRBV2 and TRBJ2-6, with unresolved D. Between the trimmed V and J ends, which lost 9 bases and 6 bases, there was a span of 15 bases. This CDR3 is 14 amino acids long. Germline V lookup: CDR1 SNHLY, CDR2 FYNNEI. The CDR3 spells CASYDDQAANVLTF. The CDR3 nucleotides read TGTGCCAGTTACGACGATCAAGCGGCCAACGTCCTGACTTTC.

The chain couples TRBV29-1 to TRBJ1-1; perhaps TRBD1 as D (5 bases). V lost 7 bases and J lost 0, with 15 bases in between. This CDR3 is built from 14 residues. CDR1 is SQVTM and CDR2 is ANQGSEA in the germline V gene. CDR3 nucleotide sequence: TGCAGCGCTACCGTGGGGGGTCTGAACACTGAAGCTTTCTTT. This sequence encodes CSATVGGLNTEAFF.

The rearrangement joins TRBV18 to TRBJ1-1; possibly TRBD1 for D (5 bases). This CDR3 contains 15 residues. Germline lookup yields CDR1 KGHSH and CDR2 LQKENI. Trimming took off 4 bases at V and 1 base at J, with 13 bases between the two ends. CDR3 region: CASSRGSPGNTEAFF. The CDR3 region has the DNA TGTGCCAGCTCACGGGGCAGCCCAGGGAACACTGAAGCTTTCTTT. Filled out from reference TRBV18 and TRBJ1-1, the complete variable domain reads NAGVMQNPRHLVRRRGQEARLRCSPMKGHSHVYWYRQLPEEGLKFMVYLQKENIIDESGMPKERFSAEFPKEGPSILRIQQVVRGDSAAYFCASSRGSPGNTEAFFGQGTRLTVV.

This clonotype was seen only once. The rearrangement links TRBV6-2 or TRBV6-3 to TRBJ1-4; no firm D call. Trimming stripped 8 bases from V and 2 bases from J, with 9 bases between. Germline values: CDR1 MNHEY, CDR2 SVGEGT. The CDR3 sequence is 13 residues long. The CDR3 sequence: CASGRRTNEKLFF. CDR3 sequence (DNA): TGTGCCAGCGGAAGGAGGACTAATGAAAAACTGTTTTTT.

This clonotype has only a few counts. The chain is built from TRBV20-1 and TRBJ1-3; 7 nucleotides align to TRBD1. The V segment lost 5 bases and the J segment 2 bases; nucleotides outside the gene matches: 3. The CDR3 contains 13 residues. Germline V gene data show CDR1 as DFQATT and CDR2 as SNEGSKA (reference sequence). The CDR3 DNA reads as TGCAGTGCTTGGCAGGGGGCTGGAAACACCATATATTTT. Translating gives CSAWQGAGNTIYF.

Worth noting for this clonotype: This may arise from a read error, as a much more abundant clone is one base away. J is TRBJ2-3 and V is TRBV6-1; D call uncertain. Germline CDR1 is MNHNS and CDR2 is SASEGT. This CDR3 is 11 amino acids long. The V and J ends lost 3 bases and 5 bases respectively, with 3 bases between them. The CDR3 DNA is TGTGCCAGCAGTGATGTAGATACGCAGTATTTT. Translating it yields CASSDVDTQYF.

V usage is TRBV2 and J usage is TRBJ2-7; 11 bases agree with TRBD1. The CDR3 is 14 residues long. The V gene's germline CDR1 is SNHLY and CDR2 FYNNEI. V gave up 1 base and J gave up 6 bases; unmatched junction bases: 2. In DNA form, the CDR3 reads TGTGCCAGCAGTGAAGGGACAGGGGGCAGCGAGCAGTACTTC. Translated, it gives CASSEGTGGSEQYF.

This clonotype was detected ten times or more. V usage is TRBV28 and J usage is TRBJ1-1; D is unresolved. CDR1 is MDHEN and CDR2 is SYDVKM in the germline V gene. This CDR3 is 14 amino acids long. V lost 2 bases to trimming and J lost 1 base, with 8 bases between them. The DNA for the CDR3 is TGTGCCAGCAGTTTAATGTCGGGGAACACTGAAGCTTTCTTT. Translation: CASSLMSGNTEAFF.

This clonotype was counted a few times. The V call is TRBV19, the J call TRBJ1-4; D possibly corresponds to TRBD1 (6 bases). Between the trimmed V and J ends, which lost 7 bases and 8 bases, there was a span of 20 bases. This CDR3 is built from 15 residues. The germline CDR1 and CDR2 sequences are LNHDA and SQIVND (reference sequence). CDR3 loop: CASTAGLGGEEKLFF. The DNA for the CDR3 is TGTGCCAGTACCGCAGGATTGGGGGGCGAGGAAAAACTGTTTTTT.